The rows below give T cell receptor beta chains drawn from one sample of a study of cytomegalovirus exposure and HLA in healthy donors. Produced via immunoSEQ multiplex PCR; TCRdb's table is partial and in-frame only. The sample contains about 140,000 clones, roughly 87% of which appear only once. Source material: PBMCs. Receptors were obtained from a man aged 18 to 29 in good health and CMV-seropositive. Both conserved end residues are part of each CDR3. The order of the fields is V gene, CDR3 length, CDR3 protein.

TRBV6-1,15,CASSSGTAGGEKLFF
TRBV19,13,CASSSSGDYGYTF
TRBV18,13,CASSRQGEDGYTF
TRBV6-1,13,CASSELTDFEAFF
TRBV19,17,CASSTPGQGTTNEKLFF
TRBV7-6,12,CASQWGEETQYF
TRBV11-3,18,CASSWGGTTGKDSGEQFF
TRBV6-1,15,CASSPLPVSGNTIYF
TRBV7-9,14,CASSWGDLIDEQFF
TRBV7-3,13,CASSPGTGGQQFF
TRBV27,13,CASSPSGVYGYTF
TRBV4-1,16,CASSSSSSGSGNTIYF
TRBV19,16,CASSSGFGTANEKLFF
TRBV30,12,CAWTGRGSGYTF
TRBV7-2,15,CASSPSVISGNTIYF
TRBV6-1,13,CASSAGESYEQYF
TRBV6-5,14,CASKSGQTNQPQHF
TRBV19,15,CASSLADGGSYEQYF
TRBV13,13,CASSRTAYNEQFF
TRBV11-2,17,CASSLGTGGLPSYEQYF
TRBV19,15,CASSSGGLAKNIQYF
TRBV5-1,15,CASSSQSGIQETQYF
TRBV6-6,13,CASSSNSNQPQHF
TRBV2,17,CASSSPGQEITNQPQHF
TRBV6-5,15,CASSSNWDFGEKLFF
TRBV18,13,CASSPSRGGPQHF
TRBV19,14,CASKLGTGNTEAFF
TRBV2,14,CASSGEGGRTEAFF
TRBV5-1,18,CASSLAPLGTSSNQPQHF
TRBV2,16,CASSAITGDSNQPQHF
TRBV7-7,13,CASSLTVTDTIYF
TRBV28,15,CASSEPDRLNYGYTF
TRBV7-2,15,CASSLRGTGGFGYTF
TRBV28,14,CASSFGDRVSPLHF
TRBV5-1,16,CASSPLAGGQKETQYF
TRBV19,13,CASSIVGWDTQYF
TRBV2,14,CASGLRTGGNEQFF
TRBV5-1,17,CASSRRGGSDYNSPLHF
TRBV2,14,CASSEGGTVVGYTF
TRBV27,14,CASSPGAGGGEQFF
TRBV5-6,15,CASSLVGREDQPQHF
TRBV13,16,CASSLKKTGGRETQYF
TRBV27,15,CASSFGSSSNQPQHF
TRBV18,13,CASSPQLRGEAFF
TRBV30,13,CAWSAQGAGELFF
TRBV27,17,CASRSPHPGSGNTEAFF
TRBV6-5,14,CASRHRDNYNEQFF
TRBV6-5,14,CASSYPGQGEGYTF
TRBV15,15,CATSRDQGGYNEQFF
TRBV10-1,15,CASSESQGKGEEQFF
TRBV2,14,CASSGTGGGYGYTF
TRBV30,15,CAWSPWEAHNYGYTF
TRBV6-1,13,CASDQKAGSPLHF
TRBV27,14,CASSPGTVVYEQFF
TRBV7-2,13,CASSFSGLYEQYF
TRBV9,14,CASSLVTNTGELFF
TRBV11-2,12,CASSLGPNEQFF
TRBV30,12,CAWAPGAGEQYF
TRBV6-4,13,CASSAGGRYGYTF
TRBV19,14,CATGPGQGAYTQYF